The 2 T cell receptor beta chains below come from one sample, sequenced in a study of T cell responses to AZD1222 COVID-19 vaccine (dated by TCRdb to 2020 to 2023). Library generation was performed with the immunoSEQ multiplex PCR assay. TCRdb limited this immuneACCESS table to in-frame rearrangements with V and J called. A share of clones is missing; checked studies link under half to unresolved V genes, and the rest is unexplained. This sample holds about 190,000 clones; around 93% were observed only once. Of the sample, 9.2% falls within the top ten clones. In light of the paper, this sample's time point label describes: baseline before first vaccination. The sample here was peripheral blood, taken on day 0 of AZD1222 vaccination. The receptors originated from an adult in good health.

The gene calls are TRBV12-3 or TRBV12-4 and TRBJ1-6; TRBD1 matches 7 bases. CDR3 length: 13 amino acids. J was trimmed by 8 bases and V by 4 bases; bases with no gene match: 2. CDR3 bases: TGTGCCAGCAGTTCGGGGACAGATTCACCCCTCCACTTT. It is translated as CASSSGTDSPLHF.

Remarks on this clone: Compared with germline, one end of the junction differs, possibly owing to a read error. V and J are TRBV4-3 and TRBJ2-7; tentative D call: TRBD1 (5 bases). CDR1 and CDR2 from the germline V gene are LGHNA and YSLEER. CDR3 length equals 12 residues. The CDR3 DNA sequence: TGCGCCAGCAGCCATAGAACAGGCGACTTGGCGTTC. Its protein is CASSHRTGDLAF.